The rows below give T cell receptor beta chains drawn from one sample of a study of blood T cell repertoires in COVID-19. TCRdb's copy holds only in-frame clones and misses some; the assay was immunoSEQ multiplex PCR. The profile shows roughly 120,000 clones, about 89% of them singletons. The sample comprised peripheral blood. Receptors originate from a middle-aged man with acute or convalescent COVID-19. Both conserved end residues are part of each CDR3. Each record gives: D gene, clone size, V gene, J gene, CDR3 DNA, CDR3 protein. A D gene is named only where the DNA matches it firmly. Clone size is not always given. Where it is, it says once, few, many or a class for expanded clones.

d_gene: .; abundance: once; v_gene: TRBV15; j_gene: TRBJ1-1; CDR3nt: TGTGCCACTAAGGGCGGGGGCCGGGGCACTGAAGCTTTCTTT; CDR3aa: CATKGGGRGTEAFF
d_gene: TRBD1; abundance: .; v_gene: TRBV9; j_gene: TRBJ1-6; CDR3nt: TGTGCCAGCAGCGACCGGGACAGGGGTGCCGGGGATTCACCCCTCCACTTT; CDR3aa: CASSDRDRGAGDSPLHF
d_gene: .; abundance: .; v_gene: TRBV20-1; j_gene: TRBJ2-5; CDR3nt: TGCAGTGCTACCCAAGCGGAGACCCAGTACTTC; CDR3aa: CSATQAETQYF
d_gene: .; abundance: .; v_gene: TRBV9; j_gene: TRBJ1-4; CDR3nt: TGTGCCAGCAGCGTAGGAGGCGCAACTAATGAAAAACTGTTTTTT; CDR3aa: CASSVGGATNEKLFF
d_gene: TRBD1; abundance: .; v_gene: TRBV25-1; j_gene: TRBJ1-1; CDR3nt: TGTGCCAGCAGCTCGTCAGGACAGGGTATGACTTTCTTT; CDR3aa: CASSSSGQGMTFF
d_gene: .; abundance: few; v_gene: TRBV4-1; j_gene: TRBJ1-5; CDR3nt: TGCGCCAGCAGCCAAGAGCAGGGGTTGAGCAATCAGCCCCAGCATTTT; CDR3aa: CASSQEQGLSNQPQHF
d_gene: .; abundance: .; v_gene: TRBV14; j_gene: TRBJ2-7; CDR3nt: TGTGCCAGCAGCCGGACAGCTAAAGGGGAGCAGTACTTC; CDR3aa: CASSRTAKGEQYF
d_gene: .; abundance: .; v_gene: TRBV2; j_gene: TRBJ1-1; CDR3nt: TGTGCCAGCGTATACTCCATGAACACTGAAGCTTTCTTT; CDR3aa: CASVYSMNTEAFF
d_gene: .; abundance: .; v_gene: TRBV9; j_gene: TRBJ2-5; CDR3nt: TGTGCCAGCAGCGTCTCTAGCGTACAAGAGACCCAGTACTTC; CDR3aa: CASSVSSVQETQYF
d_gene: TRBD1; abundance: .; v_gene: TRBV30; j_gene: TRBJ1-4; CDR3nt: TGTGCCTGGGCGGACAGGGGGAATGGAAAACTGTTTTTT; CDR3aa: CAWADRGNGKLFF
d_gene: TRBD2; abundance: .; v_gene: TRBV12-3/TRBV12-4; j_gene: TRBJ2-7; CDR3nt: TGTGCCAGCAGCACGGGACTAGCGGGACAAAGCAACTTC; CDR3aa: CASSTGLAGQSNF
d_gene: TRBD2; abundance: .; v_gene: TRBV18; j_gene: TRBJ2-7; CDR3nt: TGTGCCAGCTCATCACCGGCGGGGGGTTTGCGCGAGCAGTACTTC; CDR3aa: CASSSPAGGLREQYF
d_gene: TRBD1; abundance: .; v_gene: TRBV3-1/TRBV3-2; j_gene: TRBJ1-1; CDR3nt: TGTGCCAGCAGCCAAGTAGGAGAACAGGGGGTTGAAGCTTTCTTT; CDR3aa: CASSQVGEQGVEAFF
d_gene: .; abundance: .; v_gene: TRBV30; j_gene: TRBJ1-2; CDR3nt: TGTGCCTGGAGTGCTCGAAACAGGGCTCCCTACTATGGCTACACCTTC; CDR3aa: CAWSARNRAPYYGYTF
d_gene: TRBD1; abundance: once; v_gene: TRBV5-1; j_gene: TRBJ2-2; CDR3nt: TGCGCCAGCAGCGACAGGGCGGACACCGGGGAGCTGTTTTTT; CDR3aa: CASSDRADTGELFF
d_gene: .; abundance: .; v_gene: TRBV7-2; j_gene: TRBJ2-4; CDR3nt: TGTGCCAGCAGCAAGACAGGGAGGCAGGTCAAAAACATTCAGTACTTC; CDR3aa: CASSKTGRQVKNIQYF
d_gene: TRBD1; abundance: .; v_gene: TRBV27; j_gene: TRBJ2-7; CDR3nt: TGTGCCAGCAGTTGGGGACAGGGTAGCGAGCAGTACTTC; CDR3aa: CASSWGQGSEQYF
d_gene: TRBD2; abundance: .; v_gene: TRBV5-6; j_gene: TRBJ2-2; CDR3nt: TGTGCCAGCAGCTTGGTGACAGCGGGGCAAAACACCGGGGAGCTGTTTTTT; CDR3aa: CASSLVTAGQNTGELFF
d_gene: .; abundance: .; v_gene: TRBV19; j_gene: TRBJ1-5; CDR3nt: TGTGCCAGTAGCCTGAGTGGAGAGCGGCAGCCCCAGCATTTT; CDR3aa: CASSLSGERQPQHF
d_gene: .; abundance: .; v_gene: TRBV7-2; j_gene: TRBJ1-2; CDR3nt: TGTGCCAGCAGCTTAGCGTTGGGAACCGCGGGGGGCTACACCTTC; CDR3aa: CASSLALGTAGGYTF
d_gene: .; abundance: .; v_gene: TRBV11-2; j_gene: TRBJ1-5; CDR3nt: TGTGCCAGCAGCTTAGTGTCGCGTCAGCCCCAGCATTTT; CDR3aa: CASSLVSRQPQHF
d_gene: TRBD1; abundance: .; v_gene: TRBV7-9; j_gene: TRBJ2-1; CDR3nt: TGTGCCAGCAGCTTGGGACAGGGCAGTTCCTACAATGAGCAGTTCTTC; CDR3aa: CASSLGQGSSYNEQFF
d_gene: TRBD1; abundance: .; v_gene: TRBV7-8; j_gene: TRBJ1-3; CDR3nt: TGTGCCAGCAGCCGCCCGGGACAGGGCCTCTCTGGAAACACCATATATTTT; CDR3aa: CASSRPGQGLSGNTIYF
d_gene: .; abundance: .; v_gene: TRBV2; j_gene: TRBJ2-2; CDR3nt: TGTGCCAGCAGCCTGGGGGCAGGGATCGGGGAGCTGTTTTTT; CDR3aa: CASSLGAGIGELFF
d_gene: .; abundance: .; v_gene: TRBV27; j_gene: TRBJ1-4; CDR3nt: TGTGCCAGCAGCCCTAGCTGGGGAACTAATGAAAAACTGTTTTTT; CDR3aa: CASSPSWGTNEKLFF
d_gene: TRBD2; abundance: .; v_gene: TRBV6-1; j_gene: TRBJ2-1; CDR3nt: TGTGCCAGCAGTGAGCGGGAGAATTACAATGAGCAGTTCTTC; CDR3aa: CASSERENYNEQFF
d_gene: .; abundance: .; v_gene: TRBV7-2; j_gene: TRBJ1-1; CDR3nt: TGTGCCAGCAGCCCCAGGGCGGACACTGAAGCTTTCTTT; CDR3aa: CASSPRADTEAFF
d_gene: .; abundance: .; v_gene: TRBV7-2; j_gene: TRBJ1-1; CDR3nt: TGTGCCAGCAGTATCGTCAGGGACACTGAAGCTTTCTTT; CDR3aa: CASSIVRDTEAFF
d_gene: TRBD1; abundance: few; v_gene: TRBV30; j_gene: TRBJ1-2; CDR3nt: TGTGCCTGGAGTGGACAGGGGAGCTATGGCTACACCTTC; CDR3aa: CAWSGQGSYGYTF
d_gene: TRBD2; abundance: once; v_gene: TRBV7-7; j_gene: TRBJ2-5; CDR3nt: TGTGCCAGCAGCGCTAATTTGGGGGGGGGTTTGGAGACCCAGTACTTC; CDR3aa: CASSANLGGGLETQYF
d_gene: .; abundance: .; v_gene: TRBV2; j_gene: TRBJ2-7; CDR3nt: TGTGCCAGCAACCGGCGACTCTACGAGCAGTACTTC; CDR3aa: CASNRRLYEQYF
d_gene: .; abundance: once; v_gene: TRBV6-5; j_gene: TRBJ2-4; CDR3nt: TGTGCCAGCAGTTATGGGGCCCCGAGTGGGAACATTCAGTACTTC; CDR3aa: CASSYGAPSGNIQYF
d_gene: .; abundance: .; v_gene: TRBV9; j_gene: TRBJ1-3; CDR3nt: TGTGCCAGCAGGAACCCGGGGGGAAACACCATATATTTT; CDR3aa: CASRNPGGNTIYF
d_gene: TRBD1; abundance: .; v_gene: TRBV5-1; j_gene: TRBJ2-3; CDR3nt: TGCGCCAGCAGCGGGGGACAGGAAAGCACAGATACGCAGTATTTT; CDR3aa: CASSGGQESTDTQYF
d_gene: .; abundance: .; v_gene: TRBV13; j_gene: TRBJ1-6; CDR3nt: TGTGCCAGCAGCTTACCGGGGGCACCCCTCCACTTT; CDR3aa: CASSLPGAPLHF
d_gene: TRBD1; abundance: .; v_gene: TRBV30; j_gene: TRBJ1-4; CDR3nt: TGTGCCTGGAGTGCCCCTCCGGGACAGGGAATTTTCGTCCTGTTTTTT; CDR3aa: CAWSAPPGQGIFVLFF
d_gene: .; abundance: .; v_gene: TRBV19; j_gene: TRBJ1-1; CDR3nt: TGTGCCAGTAGTGCACGCCCGGGGAACACTGAAGCTTTCTTT; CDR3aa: CASSARPGNTEAFF
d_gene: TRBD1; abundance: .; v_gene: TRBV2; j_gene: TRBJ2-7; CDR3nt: TGTGCCAGCAGCTTGGACAGGACCTCCTACGAGCAGTACTTC; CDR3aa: CASSLDRTSYEQYF
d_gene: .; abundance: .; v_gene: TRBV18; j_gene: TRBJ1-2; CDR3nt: TGTGCCAGCTCACCAGGACAGCATTATGGCTACACCTTC; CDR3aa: CASSPGQHYGYTF
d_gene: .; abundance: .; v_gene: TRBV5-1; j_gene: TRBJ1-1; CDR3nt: TGCGCCAGCAGCGCGGAGGTGAACACTGAAGCTTTCTTT; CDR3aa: CASSAEVNTEAFF
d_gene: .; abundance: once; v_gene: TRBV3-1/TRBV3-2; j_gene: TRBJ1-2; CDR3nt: TGTGCCAGCAGCCGTAACGGGAGGGCTAGCTATGGCTACACCTTC; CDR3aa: CASSRNGRASYGYTF